The TCR beta chain under discussion was sequenced for a study of blood T cell repertoires in COVID-19. As for the study in general: Acute and convalescent COVID-19 samples came from the United States, Italy and Spain. PBMCs, B-cell-depleted T cells, or T cells were the source of the cDNA or gDNA that made up the material.

The assay was immunoSEQ multiplex PCR, and TCRdb's table has in-frame clones only and misses some. The top ten hold less than 25% of the sample, which has about 180,000 clones, 86% seen once. The junction had 12 bases not matched to a gene; V was cut back by 6 bases and J by 6 bases. Per germline, CDR1 MDHEN and CDR2 SYDVKM. This CDR3 comprises 15 residues. Sequencing input: peripheral blood. The chain employs TRBV28 and TRBJ1-2, with TRBD1 identical over 8 bases. This clonotype originated in a man aged 70 or older with active or convalescent COVID-19. In nucleotides, the CDR3 is TGTGCCAGCAGCCCCAAAGGGCAGGGGGCGAATGGCTACACCTTC. Amino acids: CASSPKGQGANGYTF.